One T cell receptor beta chain is described in this entry. The data are from a study of CD8 T cells in Susac syndrome. In blood CD8+ and CD4+ T cells, TCR beta underwent sequencing. While serving as controls, healthy donors were matched for age and sex. Bulk CD8+ and CD4+ cells came from magnetic negative isolation; CD8+ TEMRA by FACS. Random hexamers served to reverse transcribe roughly 0.5 to 1 ug RNA. With immunoSEQ multiplex PCR, TCR beta CDR3 was amplified across 54 Vbeta and 13 Jbeta. A single record per CDR3 protein comes from TCRdb applying MiXCR to the immunoSEQ multiplex PCR reads. The sample records some 80,000 distinct CDR3 sequences, around 94% being singletons. V lost 3 bases to trimming and J lost 7 bases, with 13 bases between them. There are 14 residues in the CDR3.

This sequence joins TRBV12-3 or TRBV12-4 and TRBJ1-5; no definite D call. The origin of this receptor is a human donor in good health. The source material was CD8+ T cells from PBMCs. The CDR3 nucleotides are TGTGCCAGCAGTTTTTCCCCATCGGGGCAGCCCCAGCATTTT. It codes for CASSFSPSGQPQHF.